This T cell receptor (beta chain) was recorded in a study of blood T cell repertoires in COVID-19. Study-level background: Italy, Spain and the United States were the sources of the convalescent and acute COVID-19 samples. From T cells, B-cell-depleted T cells, or PBMCs came the material, which was cDNA or gDNA.

This clone was detected once. In germline, CDR1 is SGHAT, CDR2 FQNNGV. J gave up 2 bases and V 5 bases, and 5 bases lay outside the gene matches. The CDR3 runs to 16 residues. Per the original methods: Amplified reference gene primers provided the basis for estimating nucleated cell counts. Sequenced by immunoSEQ multiplex PCR; TCRdb stores in-frame clones only, minus some. Clone size and V and J calls were adopted from that table, with D and trimming inferred from the DNA. The sample lists approximately 69,000 clones; about four fifths were seen once. This TCR was sampled from a human donor in a cohort sampled during active COVID-19. The J gene is TRBJ2-5, the V gene TRBV11-2; TRBD2 agrees at 13 bases. Sequenced: peripheral blood. In DNA, the CDR3 is TGTGCCAGCAGCCCCGCACTAGCGGGAGGGCAAGAGACCCAGTACTTC. Protein product: CASSPALAGGQETQYF. The whole variable domain, filled in from reference TRBV11-2 and TRBJ2-5, reads EAGVAQSPRYKIIEKRQSVAFWCNPISGHATLYWYQQILGQGPKLLIQFQNNGVVDDSQLPKDRFSAERLKGVDSTLKIQPAKLEDSAVYLCASSPALAGGQETQYFGPGTRLLVL.